One sample yielded the 21 T cell receptor beta chains listed below, sequenced in a study of T cell responses to AZD1222 COVID-19 vaccine. Sequenced by immunoSEQ multiplex PCR; TCRdb stores in-frame clones only, minus some. The table records around 84,000 clones, around 90% of them present only once. This specimen was peripheral blood, taken on day 0 of MenACWY control vaccination. These receptors originate from an adult in good health.

This chain links TRBV19 with TRBJ1-6; no clear D gene. The germline V gene has CDR1 LNHDA and CDR2 SQIVND (reference sequence). V was pared by 3 bases and J by 7 bases, with 7 bases between. The CDR3 extends over 13 amino acids. In DNA form, the CDR3 reads TGTGCCAGTAGTATTATGGAAAATTCACCCCTCCACTTT. This codes for CASSIMENSPLHF.

The chain carries TRBV19 and TRBJ2-2; the D gene is possibly TRBD2 (6 bases). Trimming removed 5 bases from V and 3 bases from J, with 16 bases in between. Germline CDR1 and CDR2: LNHDA and SQIVND (reference sequence). The CDR3 loop spans 16 amino acids. The CDR3 region is CASSFPGVTDTGELFF. CDR3 nucleotides: TGTGCCAGTAGTTTCCCGGGGGTGACGGACACCGGGGAGCTGTTTTTT.

This sequence joins TRBV6-5 and TRBJ1-3, with TRBD1 matching 11 bases. With 5 bases clipped from V and 5 bases from J, the junction kept 5 bases outside the gene matches. This CDR3 contains 15 residues. Germline CDR1 MNHEY, CDR2 SVGAGI. The DNA of the CDR3 is TGTGCCAGCAGTCCCGGGACAGGGGGTCGAAACACCATATATTTT. Translating gives CASSPGTGGRNTIYF.

V is TRBV28 and J is TRBJ1-2; D gene ambiguous. Germline V gives CDR1 MDHEN, CDR2 SYDVKM. Trimming stripped 6 bases from V and 5 bases from J, with 10 bases between. The CDR3 is made up of 12 amino acids. CDR3: CASRPVAYGYTF. The CDR3 region has the DNA TGTGCCAGCAGGCCGGTCGCATATGGCTACACCTTC.

This clone has a single count. The rearrangement joins TRBV30 to TRBJ1-5; perhaps TRBD1 as D (6 bases). V lost 3 bases, J lost 5 bases, and 11 bases lay in between. The CDR3 spans 13 residues. Germline CDR1 GTSNPN, CDR2 SVGIG (reference sequence). For the CDR3, the DNA is TGTGCCTGGAGCACAGGGAGGGATCAGCCCCAGCATTTT. This encodes CAWSTGRDQPQHF.

This chain connects TRBV19 to TRBJ2-7, with 10 bases that match TRBD1. The CDR3 is 15 residues long. With V trimmed by 4 bases and J by 1 base, 4 bases remained unmatched. CDR1 and CDR2 from the germline V gene are LNHDA and SQIVND (reference sequence). In DNA, the CDR3 is TGTGCCAGTAGTAAAGGGGACAGGGGATCCTACGAGCAGTACTTC. Translating it yields CASSKGDRGSYEQYF.

V and J are TRBV7-9 and TRBJ2-3; TRBD2 agrees at 8 bases. The CDR3 consists of 18 residues. The germline gives CDR1 SEHNR, CDR2 FQNEAQ (reference sequence). V lost 1 base, J lost 0 bases, and 9 bases stayed unmatched. The DNA of the CDR3 is TGTGCCAGCAGCTTAGGGACAGCGGGGGCCTCTAGCACAGATACGCAGTATTTT. Amino acids: CASSLGTAGASSTDTQYF.

The chain uses TRBV7-2 and TRBJ1-6; the D is unclear. Trimming took 5 bases from V and 7 from J, leaving 12 bases between them. The CDR3 loop spans 14 amino acids. CDR1 and CDR2 (germline): SGHTA, FQGNSA. The CDR3 region is CASSPDGKNSPLHF. CDR3 nucleotide sequence: TGTGCCAGCAGCCCCGACGGGAAAAATTCACCCCTCCACTTT.

This rearrangement joins TRBV7-9 to TRBJ1-5, with a weak D call TRBD1 (6 bases). Deletions cut 1 base from V and 4 bases from J, with 14 bases between. The CDR3 extends over 16 amino acids. Germline assignment: CDR1 SEHNR and CDR2 FQNEAQ (reference sequence). The CDR3 sequence is CASSLDGWQGNQPQHF. CDR3 bases: TGTGCCAGCAGCTTAGACGGTTGGCAGGGGAATCAGCCCCAGCATTTT.

This CDR3 reads CASSQDVGTAYNSPLHF. DNA of the CDR3: TGTGCCAGCAGCCAAGATGTGGGGACAGCCTATAATTCACCCCTCCACTTT. The rearrangement links TRBV4-2 to TRBJ1-6; TRBD1 aligns across 7 bases. Germline V gene sequence: CDR1 LGHNA, CDR2 YNFKEQ. The V segment lost 0 bases and the J segment 2 bases; nucleotides outside the gene matches: 4. The CDR3 is made up of 17 amino acids.

This rearrangement joins TRBV9 to TRBJ2-3, with TRBD2 matching 9 bases. The CDR3 totals 16 residues. Germline values: CDR1 SGDLS, CDR2 YYNGEE. The V segment lost 4 bases and the J segment 0 bases; nucleotides outside the gene matches: 6. The CDR3 DNA reads as TGTGCCAGCAGCCCGAGCGGGGGGCCTAGCACAGATACGCAGTATTTT. It codes for CASSPSGGPSTDTQYF.

The chain combines TRBV6-6 with TRBJ1-2; 9 nucleotides agree with TRBD1. This CDR3 has 14 amino acids. The junction had 10 bases not matched to a gene; V was cut back by 6 bases and J by 8 bases. The germline V gene encodes CDR1 MNHNY and CDR2 SVGAGI (reference sequence). The CDR3 DNA reads TGTGCCAGCAGGACAGGGGGTACAGTGCAGGGCTACACCTTC. Protein: CASRTGGTVQGYTF.

The rearrangement links TRBV19 to TRBJ2-7, with D perhaps matching TRBD2 (6 bases). Germline CDR1 LNHDA, CDR2 SQIVND (reference sequence). The CDR3 is 15 amino acids. Trimming took off 3 bases at V and 0 bases at J, with 12 bases between the two ends. The CDR3 region has the DNA TGTGCCAGTAGTATTGGAGGGGATGGCTCCTACGAGCAGTACTTC. Its translation is CASSIGGDGSYEQYF. The whole variable domain, remainder taken from reference TRBV19 and TRBJ2-7, is DGGITQSPKYLFRKEGQNVTLSCEQNLNHDAMYWYRQDPGQGLRLIYYSQIVNDFQKGDIAEGYSVSREKKESFPLTVTSAQKNPTAFYLCASSIGGDGSYEQYFGPGTRLTVT.

The gene calls are TRBV4-3 and TRBJ1-1; tentatively, D is TRBD1 (5 bases). The V end lost 0 bases, the J end lost 0 bases, and 11 bases lay between the germline ends. Germline CDR1 reads LGHNA; CDR2 reads YSLEER. CDR3 length equals 16 residues. The CDR3 coding sequence is TGCGCCAGCAGCCAAGATGCCGTCAGGGTGAACACTGAAGCTTTCTTT. Residues: CASSQDAVRVNTEAFF.

The V gene is TRBV19, the J gene TRBJ1-1; TRBD1 matches 9 bases. Germline V lookup: CDR1 LNHDA, CDR2 SQIVND (reference sequence). J gave up 4 bases and V 10 bases, and 10 bases lay outside the gene matches. The CDR3 loop spans 14 amino acids. The CDR3 DNA sequence: TGTGCCACCGCCGGGACAGGGAGAGGCACTGAAGCTTTCTTT. Amino acids: CATAGTGRGTEAFF.

This chain joins TRBV2 and TRBJ1-6, with a possible D match to TRBD1 (5 bases). CDR3 length: 14 residues. Germline V gives CDR1 SNHLY, CDR2 FYNNEI. V lost 8 bases and J 6 bases, leaving 14 bases between the germline ends. The CDR3 here is CASSTQGGNSPLHF. The CDR3 coding sequence is TGTGCCAGCTCGACCCAGGGCGGTAATTCACCCCTCCACTTT. Full variable domain (remainder filled in from reference TRBV2 and TRBJ1-6): EPEVTQTPSHQVTQMGQEVILRCVPISNHLYFYWYRQILGQKVEFLVSFYNNEISEKSEIFDDQFSVERPDGSNFTLKIRSTKLEDSAMYFCASSTQGGNSPLHFGNGTRLTVT.

This sequence joins TRBV19 and TRBJ2-6; 9 bases are a match to TRBD1. V shed 5 bases and J 1 base; nucleotides not matched to a gene: 3. The CDR3 totals 16 residues. CDR1 LNHDA and CDR2 SQIVND come from the germline V gene (reference sequence). CDR3 sequence: CASSETGGSGANVLTF. CDR3 DNA sequence: TGTGCCAGTAGTGAGACAGGGGGGTCTGGGGCCAACGTCCTGACTTTC.

J is TRBJ1-2 and V is TRBV27; D gene ambiguous. Trimming cost V 5 bases and J 1 base, with 8 bases left between them. The CDR3 runs to 13 residues. Germline values: CDR1 MNHEY, CDR2 SMNVEV (reference sequence). This CDR3 reads CASSPRVNYGYTF. CDR3 bases: TGTGCCAGCAGTCCAAGGGTTAACTATGGCTACACCTTC.

The gene calls are TRBV2 and TRBJ1-1, with D unclear. V was pared by 4 bases and J by 1 base, with 10 bases between. Per the germline V gene, CDR1 is SNHLY and CDR2 is FYNNEI. The CDR3 is made up of 14 amino acids. The CDR3 DNA is TGTGCCAGCAGTGTTTCACAGTCGAACACTGAAGCTTTCTTT. Protein sequence: CASSVSQSNTEAFF.

The chain has TRBV5-4 and TRBJ1-1, with a tentative D call TRBD1 (6 bases). The CDR3 is 19 residues long. Trimming shortened V by 0 bases and J by 1 base, and 22 bases separated the two germline ends. Germline CDR1 is SGHNT and CDR2 is YYREEE (reference sequence). The CDR3 DNA reads TGTGCCAGCAGCTTGGCGGGTAGGCAGGGGTTATTCGGGAACACTGAAGCTTTCTTT. Its translation is CASSLAGRQGLFGNTEAFF.

In regard to this clone: At the DNA level, this CDR3 is encoded by other sequences in the same sample as well. The genes are TRBV7-9 and TRBJ2-7, with 14 bases matching TRBD2. The V and J ends lost 5 bases and 4 bases, in that order; junction bases with no gene match: 4. The CDR3 extends over 15 amino acids. Germline-derived CDR1 and CDR2 are SEHNR and FQNEAQ (reference sequence). The CDR3 sequence is CASSPGTSGGYEQYF. The CDR3 nucleotides read TGTGCCAGCAGCCCCGGGACTAGCGGGGGATACGAGCAGTACTTC.